This T cell receptor (beta chain) derives from a study of PD-1 blockade in classical Hodgkin lymphoma. The study's findings and limits: Complete responders had baseline diversity similar to newly diagnosed patients. TCR diversity rose significantly by C4D1 in CD4+ but not CD8+ cells.

This clone was detected only a few times. The target antigen is unknown. TCRdb's copy holds only in-frame clones and misses some; the assay was immunoSEQ multiplex PCR. The sample lists tens of thousands of clones, more than 60% occurring once. Each of the patients experienced relapse following autologous stem cell transplantation, and their brentuximab vedotin exposure differed. Patients reached a best response of complete response, partial response or progressive disease. The sample here was peripheral blood mononuclear cells (PBMCs), taken before the second cycle of nivolumab. This TCR derives from a human donor with classical Hodgkin lymphoma.

The CDR3 region has the DNA TGTGCCAGCAGTCGGGACGGGCTCCTCAATGAAAAACTGTTTTTT. Translated: CASSRDGLLNEKLFF. The rearrangement links TRBV2 to TRBJ1-4, with D perhaps matching TRBD1 (5 bases). The V end was cut by 5 bases, the J end by 5 bases, with 15 bases between. Germline assignment: CDR1 SNHLY and CDR2 FYNNEI. The CDR3 is made up of 15 amino acids.